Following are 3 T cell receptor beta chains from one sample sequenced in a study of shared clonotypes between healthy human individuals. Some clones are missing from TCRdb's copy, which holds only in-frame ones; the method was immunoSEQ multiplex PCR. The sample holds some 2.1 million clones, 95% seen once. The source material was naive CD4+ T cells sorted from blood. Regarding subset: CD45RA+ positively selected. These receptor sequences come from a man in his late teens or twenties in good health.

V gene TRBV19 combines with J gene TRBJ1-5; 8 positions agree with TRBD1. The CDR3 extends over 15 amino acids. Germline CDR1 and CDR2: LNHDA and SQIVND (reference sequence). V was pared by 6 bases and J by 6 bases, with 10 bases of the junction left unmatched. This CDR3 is CASRQRQGTAQPQHF. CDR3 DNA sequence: TGTGCCAGTAGGCAAAGACAGGGGACGGCTCAGCCCCAGCATTTT. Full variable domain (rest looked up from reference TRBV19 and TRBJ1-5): DGGITQSPKYLFRKEGQNVTLSCEQNLNHDAMYWYRQDPGQGLRLIYYSQIVNDFQKGDIAEGYSVSREKKESFPLTVTSAQKNPTAFYLCASRQRQGTAQPQHFGDGTRLSIL.

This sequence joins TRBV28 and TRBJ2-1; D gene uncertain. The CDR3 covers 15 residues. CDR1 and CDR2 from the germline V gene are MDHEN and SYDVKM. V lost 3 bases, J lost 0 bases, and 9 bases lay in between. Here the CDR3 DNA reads TGTGCCAGCAGTTTTGCCGGATTCTCCTACAATGAGCAGTTCTTC. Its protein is CASSFAGFSYNEQFF.

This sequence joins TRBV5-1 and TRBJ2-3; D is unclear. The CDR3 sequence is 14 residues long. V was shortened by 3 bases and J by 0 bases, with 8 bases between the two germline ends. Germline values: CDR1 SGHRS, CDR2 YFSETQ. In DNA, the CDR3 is TGCGCCAGCAGCTCAAGGCAAAGCACAGATACGCAGTATTTT. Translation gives CASSSRQSTDTQYF.